This is a list of T cell receptor beta chains from one sample in a study of T-cell memory formation after mild COVID-19. TCRdb used MiXCR to reprocess the 5' RACE reads, holding one entry per CDR3 protein. This sample has 450,000 or so distinct CDR3 sequences, with 25% found just once. Source material: PBMCs or a T cell subset sorted from them (not recorded which). These receptors were collected from an adult woman who had mild COVID-19 (a few samples of this study predate the infection). Cell type and time point are not known. CDR3s include the opening cysteine and the closing phenylalanine or tryptophan. D genes are given only for firm matches. For some rows the clone size is stated as once, few or many, or as a class when expanded; others skip it.

.,TRBJ2-3,TRBD2,TRBV29-1,CSVEGFGTSQDTQYF,TGCAGCGTTGAAGGCTTCGGGACTAGCCAAGATACGCAGTATTTT
.,TRBJ2-5,.,TRBV9,CASSVGEDSLVQETQYF,TGTGCCAGCAGCGTAGGGGAGGACAGTTTGGTACAAGAGACCCAGTACTTC
few,TRBJ2-7,.,TRBV28,CAITRDLSSYEQYF,TGTGCCATCACACGCGACTTAAGCTCCTACGAGCAGTACTTC
.,TRBJ1-3,.,TRBV4-1,CASSQELRTASGNTIYF,TGCGCCAGCAGCCAGGAATTAAGGACAGCTTCTGGAAACACCATATATTTT
few,TRBJ2-2,TRBD1,TRBV24-1,CATSDATGVGGELFF,TGTGCCACCAGTGACGCGACAGGGGTCGGGGGGGAGCTGTTTTTT
few,TRBJ2-7,.,TRBV20-1,CSAQREKHEQYF,TGCAGTGCGCAACGAGAGAAGCACGAGCAGTACTTC
.,TRBJ2-1,.,TRBV15,CATREGTVNEQFF,TGTGCCACCAGGGAAGGGACTGTCAATGAGCAGTTCTTC
.,TRBJ1-2,.,TRBV4-1,CASSQTGRHGYTF,TGCGCCAGCAGCCAGACGGGGAGGCACGGCTACACCTTC
.,TRBJ2-3,.,TRBV6-5,CASIRGAGRDTQYF,TGTGCCAGCATTCGCGGGGCCGGGCGAGATACGCAGTATTTT
few,TRBJ1-2,.,TRBV5-1,CASSLWPREGYTF,TGCGCCAGCAGCTTGTGGCCAAGGGAGGGCTACACCTTC
.,TRBJ2-3,.,TRBV19,CASTDGAAGTDTQYF,TGTGCCAGTACCGACGGGGCGGCTGGCACAGATACGCAGTATTTT
.,TRBJ2-2,.,TRBV7-3,CASSLTGMATGELFF,TGTGCCAGCAGCTTAACAGGGATGGCCACCGGGGAGCTGTTTTTT
few,TRBJ2-1,TRBD2,TRBV10-3,CAISHPGLGNNEQFF,TGTGCCATCTCCCACCCGGGACTAGGAAACAATGAGCAGTTCTTC
few,TRBJ2-5,.,TRBV29-1,CSVEVFETQYF,TGCAGCGTTGAAGTGTTTGAGACCCAGTACTTC
few,TRBJ2-3,.,TRBV30,CAWSRSHADTQYF,TGTGCCTGGAGTCGGTCACATGCGGATACGCAGTATTTT
few,TRBJ1-4,.,TRBV7-9,CASSLNRKLFF,TGTGCCAGCAGCTTAAACCGGAAACTGTTTTTT
.,TRBJ2-7,TRBD1,TRBV7-6,CASSLGAGTGPYEQYF,TGTGCCAGCAGCTTAGGGGCCGGGACAGGACCCTACGAGCAGTACTTC
.,TRBJ2-3,TRBD2,TRBV7-2,CASSPGSSGRGDTQYF,TGTGCCAGCAGCCCCGGGTCTAGCGGGAGGGGAGATACGCAGTATTTT
.,TRBJ1-4,.,TRBV12-3/TRBV12-4,CASSVSPNEKLFF,TGTGCCAGCAGCGTTAGCCCTAATGAAAAACTGTTTTTT
few,TRBJ2-7,.,TRBV12-3/TRBV12-4,CASAWGDSRTYEQYF,TGTGCCAGCGCCTGGGGGGACAGCCGAACCTACGAGCAGTACTTC
few,TRBJ1-1,.,TRBV6-6,CASSYSKGDTEAFF,TGTGCCAGCAGTTACTCGAAGGGGGACACTGAAGCTTTCTTT
few,TRBJ2-7,TRBD1,TRBV5-6,CASSSTPGQGIREQYF,TGTGCCAGCAGCTCGACACCGGGACAGGGAATACGCGAGCAGTACTTC
.,TRBJ1-1,TRBD1,TRBV6-5,CASSSTAGGNTEAFF,TGTGCCAGCAGTTCCACGGCAGGGGGAAACACTGAAGCTTTCTTT
.,TRBJ2-5,.,TRBV5-6,CASSLAAKETQYF,TGTGCCAGCAGCTTGGCCGCCAAGGAGACCCAGTACTTC
few,TRBJ2-1,TRBD2,TRBV24-1,CATSDLTGGARNEQFF,TGTGCCACCAGTGATTTAACGGGAGGGGCTCGGAATGAGCAGTTCTTC
.,TRBJ1-1,TRBD1,TRBV9,CASSVGAGDRNTEAFF,TGTGCCAGCAGCGTAGGCGCGGGGGACAGAAACACTGAAGCTTTCTTT
.,TRBJ2-5,TRBD1,TRBV27,CASSFLRTGGGETQYF,TGTGCCAGCAGTTTCCTTCGGACAGGGGGCGGCGAGACCCAGTACTTC
.,TRBJ1-1,.,TRBV27,CASSLSGLNTEAFF,TGTGCCAGCAGTTTATCAGGCCTGAACACTGAAGCTTTCTTT
few,TRBJ1-3,.,TRBV12-3/TRBV12-4,CASRPTNGNTIYF,TGTGCCAGCAGGCCCACAAATGGAAACACCATATATTTT
few,TRBJ2-5,TRBD2,TRBV7-3,CASSSGLAGGAETQYF,TGTGCCAGCAGCTCCGGACTAGCGGGGGGTGCGGAGACCCAGTACTTC
.,TRBJ2-3,.,TRBV6-5,CASRSPFSPGTQYF,TGTGCCAGCAGGAGCCCCTTCTCCCCGGGTACGCAGTATTTT
.,TRBJ1-1,.,TRBV20-1,CSASRGSMNTEAFF,TGCAGTGCTTCCCGGGGCAGCATGAACACTGAAGCTTTCTTT
.,TRBJ2-7,.,TRBV7-9,CASSLAEGPYEQYF,TGTGCCAGCAGCTTAGCAGAAGGCCCCTACGAGCAGTACTTC
.,TRBJ1-2,.,TRBV9,CASSVENTLRGYTF,TGTGCCAGCAGCGTTGAGAATACGTTACGTGGCTACACCTTC
.,TRBJ1-1,.,TRBV29-1,CSVTFAEAFF,TGCAGCGTGACATTCGCTGAAGCTTTCTTT
.,TRBJ2-6,TRBD1,TRBV29-1,CSVIRTGGAGANVLTF,TGCAGCGTGATTAGAACAGGGGGCGCTGGGGCCAACGTCCTGACTTTC
.,TRBJ2-1,TRBD2,TRBV7-8,CASRPLAGGHNEQFF,TGTGCCAGCAGGCCGCTAGCGGGAGGGCACAATGAGCAGTTCTTC
few,TRBJ2-7,.,TRBV3-1,CASSQGIHEQYF,TGTGCCAGCAGCCAAGGAATCCACGAGCAGTACTTC
few,TRBJ2-7,.,TRBV6-5,CASSYRLYYEQYF,TGTGCCAGCAGTTACCGCCTTTACTACGAGCAGTACTTC